One TCR beta chain is described in this entry. These data belong to a study of T cells in Graves' hyperthyroidism and ophthalmopathy. RNA transcripts were the template for amplifying TCR beta CDR3 regions. Carried out on the TCR CDR3, a first-round RT-PCR used the HTBI primer set. TCRdb passed the multiplex PCR reads through MiXCR, listing each CDR3 protein once. This sample has about 640,000 distinct CDR3 sequences; less than 25% occur once, and the top ten carry around a third. This sequence originates from a man younger than 45 with Graves' ophthalmopathy. Input material: blood.

This chain's CDR3 is CASSIEGRGNYGYTF. The CDR3 DNA is TGTGCCAGTAGTATAGAGGGCAGGGGCAACTATGGCTACACCTTC. The chain carries TRBV19 and TRBJ1-2, with D perhaps matching TRBD1 (6 bases). The V gene lost 0 bases and the J gene lost 2 bases, with 10 bases spanning the gap. The germline V gene encodes CDR1 LNHDA and CDR2 SQIVND (reference sequence). The CDR3 runs to 15 residues.